The clone carrying this TCR beta chain was seen many times. Its specificity is not known. This entry belongs to a study of neurological immune-mediated disorders. Study-wide points: Multiple sclerosis, the disease with the least TCR clonal expansion, fell below healthy controls, whereas HTLV-1-associated myelopathy showed the most. Private repertoires in all groups were suggested, as expanded clones shared no CDR3 amino acid sequences across subjects.

Time point indicated: longitudinal time-point 3. TCRdb reprocessed the 5' RACE reads via MiXCR and lists one record per CDR3 protein. The sample includes approximately 45,000 distinct CDR3 sequences, roughly 14% of them seen just once. V lost 0 bases to trimming and J lost 5 bases, with 10 bases between them. This CDR3 contains 14 residues. Germline V gene sequence: CDR1 SGHRS, CDR2 YFSETQ. This receptor was taken from a man younger than 40 in good health. V usage is TRBV5-1 and J usage is TRBJ2-3; no reliable D call. Sequencing was carried out using PBMCs. The CDR3: CASSLALGVDTQYF. CDR3 nucleotide sequence: TGCGCCAGCAGCTTGGCCCTAGGCGTAGATACGCAGTATTTT.